A single sample is the source of the 30 T cell receptor beta chains below, sequenced in a study of blood T cell repertoires in COVID-19. TCRdb keeps only in-frame clones here, not all; method: immunoSEQ multiplex PCR. Of roughly 140,000 clones in the sample, about 84% were seen once. Sequenced material: PBMCs or T cells enriched from blood (not recorded which). All receptors derive from a woman in her late teens or twenties who had been exposed to COVID-19.

The rearrangement joins TRBV11-2 to TRBJ1-6; maybe TRBD1 (5 bases). This CDR3 spans 16 amino acids. Per germline, CDR1 SGHAT and CDR2 FQNNGV. V was clipped by 3 bases and J by 6 bases, with 15 bases between them. The CDR3 sequence is CASSLEWGRSNSPLHF. CDR3 DNA: TGTGCCAGCAGCTTGGAGTGGGGCCGCAGTAATTCACCCCTCCACTTT.

The V gene is TRBV28, the J gene TRBJ2-1; D perhaps matches TRBD2 (7 bases). Trimming cost V 4 bases and J 9 bases, with 10 bases left between them. CDR1 is MDHEN and CDR2 is SYDVKM in the germline V gene. The CDR3 runs to 12 residues. CDR3 in amino acids: CASSYGGLEQFF. The CDR3 DNA is TGTGCCAGCAGTTACGGGGGGCTTGAGCAGTTCTTC.

V is TRBV5-4 and J is TRBJ2-5, with D possibly matching TRBD1 (5 bases). Germline values: CDR1 SGHNT, CDR2 YYREEE (reference sequence). The CDR3 length is 16 residues. Between the trimmed V and J ends, which lost 4 bases and 4 bases, there was a span of 20 bases. Here the CDR3 DNA reads TGTGCCAGCAGCATAGACAGCTACATCACCTTAGAGACCCAGTACTTC. Protein sequence: CASSIDSYITLETQYF.

As regards this clone: At the DNA level, this CDR3 is encoded by other sequences in the same sample as well. The rearrangement joins TRBV7-3 to TRBJ1-6, with TRBD1 matching 7 bases. Looked up from germline, CDR1 is SGHTA and CDR2 is FQGTGA. The CDR3 length is 14 residues. The ends lost 5 bases at V and 7 bases at J; junction bases unmatched: 5. DNA for the CDR3: TGTGCCAGCAGCCCAGGGACAGCAAATTCACCCCTCCACTTT. As protein: CASSPGTANSPLHF.

The chain recombines TRBV18 with TRBJ1-2; D ambiguous. V gave up 6 bases and J gave up 3 bases, with 8 bases separating them. Germline values: CDR1 KGHSH, CDR2 LQKENI. This CDR3 spans 12 amino acids. In nucleotides, the CDR3 is TGTGCCAGCTCCTACGAGGACTATGGCTACACCTTC. Translated, it gives CASSYEDYGYTF.

This rearrangement joins TRBV24-1 to TRBJ1-1; D remains ambiguous. CDR3 length: 13 residues. Germline assignment: CDR1 KGHDR and CDR2 SFDVKD. V shed 9 bases and J shed 5 bases, with 15 bases lying between them. The CDR3 here is CATVDPPGTEAFF. The CDR3, as DNA: TGTGCCACCGTCGACCCCCCGGGGACTGAAGCTTTCTTT.

The chain joins TRBV5-1 to TRBJ1-6; TRBD1 matches 9 bases. This CDR3 contains 16 residues. Germline V lookup: CDR1 SGHRS, CDR2 YFSETQ. V shed 1 base and J 5 bases; nucleotides not matched to a gene: 4. CDR3 residues: CASSLRDRADNSPLHF. The CDR3, as DNA: TGCGCCAGCAGCTTGAGGGACAGGGCCGATAATTCACCCCTCCACTTT.

This clone has only one observation. This chain joins TRBV30 and TRBJ1-1; D unresolved. This CDR3 spans 13 amino acids. V was clipped by 1 base and J by 1 base, with 7 bases between them. Germline V lookup: CDR1 GTSNPN, CDR2 SVGIG (reference sequence). CDR3 sequence reads: CAWSAQTNTEAFF. CDR3 coding DNA: TGTGCCTGGAGTGCACAGACGAACACTGAAGCTTTCTTT.

This clone was observed once. This chain joins TRBV30 and TRBJ2-7, with TRBD1 identical over 10 bases. CDR3 length: 15 residues. Trimming at V came to 2 bases and at J to 3 bases, leaving 7 bases not matched to a gene. Germline loops: CDR1 GTSNPN, CDR2 SVGIG (reference sequence). CDR3 sequence reads: CAWSWGTGVHYEQYF. CDR3 DNA sequence: TGTGCCTGGAGTTGGGGGACAGGGGTGCACTACGAGCAGTACTTC.

The V call is TRBV19, the J call TRBJ1-5; the match to TRBD1 covers 7 bases. The CDR3 sequence is 15 residues long. J lost 4 bases, V lost 5 bases, and 8 bases had no gene match. Germline values: CDR1 LNHDA, CDR2 SQIVND (reference sequence). In nucleotides, the CDR3 is TGTGCCAGTAGTGCCACTCCAGGGGGAAATCAGCCCCAGCATTTT. Translated, it gives CASSATPGGNQPQHF. Drawing the rest from reference TRBV19 and TRBJ1-5, the complete variable domain is DGGITQSPKYLFRKEGQNVTLSCEQNLNHDAMYWYRQDPGQGLRLIYYSQIVNDFQKGDIAEGYSVSREKKESFPLTVTSAQKNPTAFYLCASSATPGGNQPQHFGDGTRLSIL.

This clone showed up just once. The V and J genes are TRBV7-9 and TRBJ1-1; D may be TRBD1 (5 bases). CDR1 and CDR2 (germline): SEHNR, FQNEAQ (reference sequence). The V gene lost 1 base and the J gene lost 1 base, with 19 bases spanning the gap. The CDR3 contains 18 residues. The CDR3 here is CASSLDRGEDIRNTEAFF. DNA for the CDR3: TGTGCCAGCAGCTTAGATCGGGGGGAGGATATTAGGAACACTGAAGCTTTCTTT. Complete variable domain (other parts from reference TRBV7-9 and TRBJ1-1): DTGVSQNPRHKITKRGQNVTFRCDPISEHNRLYWYRQTLGQGPEFLTYFQNEAQLEKSRLLSDRFSAERPKGSFSTLEIQRTEQGDSAMYLCASSLDRGEDIRNTEAFFGQGTRLTVV.

The chain couples TRBV7-9 to TRBJ2-3; TRBD2 aligns across 9 bases. The ends lost 5 bases at V and 6 bases at J; junction bases unmatched: 9. Germline-derived CDR1 and CDR2 are SEHNR and FQNEAQ (reference sequence). The CDR3 has 15 amino acids. Here the CDR3 reads CASSAIAGASDTQYF. The DNA for the CDR3 is TGTGCCAGCAGCGCAATAGCGGGAGCCTCGGATACGCAGTATTTT.

J is TRBJ2-3 and V is TRBV9, with D perhaps TRBD2 (6 bases). The CDR3 covers 14 residues. V lost 4 bases and J 3 bases, leaving 12 bases between the germline ends. Per germline, CDR1 SGDLS and CDR2 YYNGEE. DNA of the CDR3: TGTGCCAGCAGCACCCTGCGGGGTACAGATACGCAGTATTTT. Protein sequence: CASSTLRGTDTQYF. The full variable domain, with the rest looked up from reference TRBV9 and TRBJ2-3, is DSGVTQTPKHLITATGQRVTLRCSPRSGDLSVYWYQQSLDQGLQFLIQYYNGEERAKGNILERFSAQQFPDLHSELNLSSLELGDSALYFCASSTLRGTDTQYFGPGTRLTVL.

The chain carries TRBV10-3 and TRBJ2-3; TRBD1 is a possible D gene (6 bases). V was clipped by 1 base and J by 4 bases, with 12 bases between them. Germline loops: CDR1 ENHRY, CDR2 SYGVKD. CDR3 size: 15 residues. The CDR3 sequence: CAISEWGRQADTQYF. The CDR3 DNA reads as TGTGCCATCAGTGAGTGGGGACGACAGGCAGATACGCAGTATTTT.

The V call is TRBV12-3 or TRBV12-4, the J call TRBJ1-5; perhaps TRBD1 as D (5 bases). The CDR3 length is 13 residues. Trimming removed 7 bases from V and 5 bases from J, with 12 bases in between. In DNA, the CDR3 is TGTGCCAGCAATCAAGGGGTACATCAGCCCCAGCATTTT. As protein: CASNQGVHQPQHF.

This chain links TRBV4-1 with TRBJ2-5; D unclear. This CDR3 region has 16 residues. Germline loops: CDR1 MGHRA, CDR2 YSYEKL. The V end lost 0 bases, the J end lost 0 bases, and 11 bases lay between the germline ends. Written as DNA, the CDR3 is TGCGCCAGCAGCCAAGATTCTAGGAGATACCAAGAGACCCAGTACTTC. Its translation: CASSQDSRRYQETQYF.

This chain joins TRBV4-3 and TRBJ1-1; no firm D call. CDR3 size: 14 residues. Germline lookup yields CDR1 LGHNA and CDR2 YSLEER. V was pared by 2 bases and J by 0 bases, with 7 bases between. The CDR3 DNA sequence: TGCGCCAGCAGCCAACAATACTTGAACACTGAAGCTTTCTTT. Its translation: CASSQQYLNTEAFF.

The chain recombines TRBV7-2 with TRBJ2-5; tentative D call: TRBD1 (6 bases). Germline V lookup: CDR1 SGHTA, CDR2 FQGNSA. V dropped 3 bases and J dropped 1 base, with 9 bases sitting between them. CDR3 size: 14 residues. This CDR3 is CASSLRTAQETQYF. CDR3 DNA: TGTGCCAGCAGCTTGCGGACAGCCCAAGAGACCCAGTACTTC.

This chain connects TRBV25-1 to TRBJ2-1; the match to TRBD1 covers 8 bases. Germline assignment: CDR1 MGHDK and CDR2 SYGVNS. The CDR3 runs 18 residues. DNA for the CDR3: TGTCCCAAACGGACAGGGTCTGCGGGATCGACCTCCTACAATGAGCAGTTCTTC. Its protein is CPKRTGSAGSTSYNEQFF.

The chain employs TRBV10-3 and TRBJ2-7; TRBD2 agrees at 9 bases. CDR3 length equals 15 residues. The ends lost 6 bases at V and 2 bases at J; junction bases unmatched: 8. Germline loops: CDR1 ENHRY, CDR2 SYGVKD. DNA of the CDR3: TGTGCCATCAGGGAGAGGACTAGCGTAGCCTACGAGCAGTACTTC. It encodes CAIRERTSVAYEQYF.

This clone came up once. The rearrangement joins TRBV28 to TRBJ2-7; TRBD1 matches at 9 bases. V shed 4 bases and J 5 bases; nucleotides not matched to a gene: 9. Germline V gene sequence: CDR1 MDHEN, CDR2 SYDVKM. The CDR3 runs 15 residues. The CDR3 DNA sequence: TGTGCCAGCAGTTCCTCCGGGACAGGGTCCCACGAGCAGTACTTC. Amino acids: CASSSSGTGSHEQYF.

This clone was counted a few times. V and J are TRBV5-1 and TRBJ2-3; 11 bases are a match to TRBD2. The CDR3 has 18 amino acids. V lost 4 bases, J lost 1 base, and 11 bases stayed unmatched. Germline V gives CDR1 SGHRS, CDR2 YFSETQ. CDR3 in DNA: TGCGCCAGCAGCATCTCCGGGACTAGCGGTCCTCGCACAGATACGCAGTATTTT. Protein product: CASSISGTSGPRTDTQYF.

This sequence joins TRBV4-1 and TRBJ2-1; 11 nucleotides line up with TRBD2. Trimming at V came to 3 bases and at J to 5 bases, leaving 9 bases not matched to a gene. Germline-derived CDR1 and CDR2 are MGHRA and YSYEKL. The length of the CDR3 is 17 residues. The CDR3 DNA follows: TGCGCCAGCAGCCAGACAATGCGTAGCGGGGGGGACAATGAGCAGTTCTTC. Protein: CASSQTMRSGGDNEQFF.

V is TRBV19 and J is TRBJ1-4, with a tentative D call TRBD1 (5 bases). The germline V and J ends were trimmed by 3 bases and 8 bases, with 13 bases remaining between them. CDR1 is LNHDA and CDR2 is SQIVND in the germline V gene (reference sequence). The CDR3 length is 14 residues. The DNA for the CDR3 is TGTGCCAGTAGTATCGACCAGGGAGGGGAAAAACTGTTTTTT. Translated, it gives CASSIDQGGEKLFF.

In its sample, this clone was seen once. The V gene is TRBV30, the J gene TRBJ2-5; D unresolved. The CDR3 runs to 11 residues. The germline V and J ends were trimmed by 0 bases and 5 bases, with 4 bases remaining between them. From germline, CDR1 is GTSNPN and CDR2 SVGIG (reference sequence). CDR3 residues: CAWSVYETQYF. The CDR3 DNA is TGTGCCTGGAGTGTTTATGAGACCCAGTACTTC.

The chain carries TRBV6-4 and TRBJ2-6; D is undetermined. Germline assignment: CDR1 MRHNA and CDR2 SNTAGT. This CDR3 has 14 amino acids. V lost 4 bases, J lost 3 bases, and 7 bases lay in between. The CDR3 loop reads CASSGGHGANVLTF. In nucleotides, the CDR3 is TGTGCCAGCAGTGGTGGCCATGGGGCCAACGTCCTGACTTTC.

The chain combines TRBV10-2 with TRBJ2-1, with D perhaps TRBD2 (6 bases). V dropped 6 bases and J dropped 0 bases, with 12 bases sitting between them. This CDR3 has 15 residues. CDR1 is WSHSY and CDR2 is SAAADI in the germline V gene. CDR3 sequence reads: CASSPTGSSYNEQFF. The DNA of the CDR3 is TGCGCCAGCAGCCCTACCGGGAGCTCCTACAATGAGCAGTTCTTC.

This chain connects TRBV4-1 to TRBJ1-6; the match to TRBD1 covers 8 bases. The CDR3 spans 16 residues. The V gene's germline CDR1 is MGHRA and CDR2 YSYEKL. With V trimmed by 6 bases and J by 7 bases, 11 bases remained unmatched. The CDR3 DNA follows: TGCGCCAGCAGAAAACAACCGGGACAGGAGAATTCACCCCTCCACTTT. Translating gives CASRKQPGQENSPLHF.

CDR3 amino acids: CASSQGQWNSPLHF. The CDR3 DNA reads TGTGCCAGCAGCCAAGGACAGTGGAATTCACCCCTCCACTTT. This rearrangement joins TRBV3-1 (or the pseudogene TRBV3-2) to TRBJ1-6; TRBD1 is a possible D gene (5 bases). The germline V and J ends were trimmed by 1 base and 7 bases, with 8 bases remaining between them. The CDR3 consists of 14 residues. The V gene's germline CDR1 is LGHDT and CDR2 YNNKEL (reference sequence).

V usage is TRBV9 and J usage is TRBJ2-1; 7 positions match TRBD1. After removal of 5 bases from V and 1 base from J, the junction contained 9 bases not matched to a gene. Germline lookup yields CDR1 SGDLS and CDR2 YYNGEE. The CDR3 has 16 amino acids. CDR3 in amino acids: CASRPMRGRSYNEQFF. For the CDR3, the DNA is TGTGCCAGCAGACCCATGAGGGGGCGGTCCTACAATGAGCAGTTCTTC.